Listed here are 16 T cell receptor beta chains from one sample, sequenced in a study of blood T cells in healthy people across ages. For the second PCR, which ran for about 6 to 11 cycles, a sample-barcoded 5' primer and a J-beta primer mix were used. One entry per CDR3 protein results from TCRdb running MiXCR on the 5' RACE reads. The sample yields about 1,400,000 distinct CDR3 sequences, about 40% seen once. The sequencing sample was made of blood. These receptors were obtained from a woman younger than 35 in good health.

This clonotype was seen only a few times. This sequence joins TRBV12-3 or TRBV12-4 and TRBJ1-4; perhaps TRBD1 as D (5 bases). The CDR3 is made up of 14 amino acids. Between the trimmed V and J ends, which lost 1 base and 11 bases, there was a span of 14 bases. As DNA, the CDR3 is TGTGCCAGCAGTTTAGGCGTCGCGGGGCTTAAACTGTTTTTT. Amino acids: CASSLGVAGLKLFF.

V is TRBV4-1 and J is TRBJ2-3; no clear D gene. The CDR3 consists of 13 residues. Trimming took off 3 bases at V and 4 bases at J, with 8 bases between the two ends. Germline lookup yields CDR1 MGHRA and CDR2 YSYEKL. The CDR3 loop reads CASSHGGPDTQYF. The CDR3 DNA sequence: TGCGCCAGCAGCCACGGCGGCCCAGATACGCAGTATTTT.

The chain employs TRBV20-1 and TRBJ2-1, with 7 nucleotides matching TRBD2. The CDR3 length is 15 residues. Per germline, CDR1 DFQATT and CDR2 SNEGSKA (reference sequence). The trim removed 3 bases at V and 6 bases at J, leaving 11 bases unmatched. The CDR3 spells CSASNSQSGGNEQFF. CDR3 in DNA: TGCAGTGCTAGTAACTCACAGTCGGGGGGCAATGAGCAGTTCTTC.

This clonotype was seen only a few times. The chain couples TRBV4-1 to TRBJ2-7, with TRBD1 matching 9 bases. The V gene's germline CDR1 is MGHRA and CDR2 YSYEKL. V lost 2 bases to trimming and J lost 3 bases; unmatched junction nucleotides: 5. This CDR3 region has 15 residues. CDR3 residues: CASSQTQGADYEQYF. The CDR3 DNA is TGCGCCAGCAGCCAAACACAGGGGGCAGACTACGAGCAGTACTTC.

This clonotype has just a few counts. This chain uses TRBV7-2 with TRBJ2-5, with TRBD2 identical over 8 bases. This CDR3 contains 14 residues. The V gene end was trimmed by 5 bases and the J gene end by 11 bases; junction bases not matched to a gene: 13. Germline-derived CDR1 and CDR2 are SGHTA and FQGNSA. CDR3 DNA: TGTGCCAGCAGCGCGGGACTAGGGGGGAATGAGCAGTACTTC. Translation gives CASSAGLGGNEQYF.

Turning to this clonotype: Germline and junction disagree at one end, which may indicate a read error. V gene TRBV28 combines with J gene TRBJ2-3, with 8 bases identical to TRBD1. The CDR3 spans 15 residues. Germline-derived CDR1 and CDR2 are MDHEN and SYDVKM. Here the CDR3 reads CASRTGTGRTDTQFF. The CDR3, as DNA: TGTGCCAGCAGGACCGGGACAGGACGCACAGATACGCAGTTTTTT.

In the case of this clonotype: A much larger clone lies a single base off, so this may be a read error. The V call is TRBV5-1, the J call TRBJ2-1; TRBD2 matches 10 bases. Germline V gene lookup returns CDR1 SGHRS and CDR2 YFSETQ. The CDR3 runs to 15 residues. The CDR3 reads CVSSFSGRGFDEQFF. CDR3 nucleotides: TGCGTCAGCAGCTTCAGCGGGAGGGGGTTCGATGAGCAGTTCTTC.

This clonotype came up a few times. The chain links TRBV25-1 to TRBJ2-7; a weak D match, TRBD1 (6 bases). V was cut by 7 bases and J by 3 bases, with 13 bases left in between. Per the germline V gene, CDR1 is MGHDK and CDR2 is SYGVNS. The CDR3 is made up of 13 amino acids. CDR3 sequence: CASIGTGIYEQYF. CDR3 bases: TGTGCCAGCATTGGAACAGGGATCTACGAGCAGTACTTC.

In the case of this clonotype: A much larger clone sits a single nucleotide away, making a read error possible. The gene calls are TRBV7-2 and TRBJ1-5; 10 bases are a match to TRBD1. Looked up from germline, CDR1 is SGHTA and CDR2 is FQGNSA. Losses at the gene ends were 4 bases for V and 6 bases for J; bases not matched to a gene: 6. This CDR3 spans 15 amino acids. CDR3 DNA sequence: TGTACCAGCAGCTGGACAGGGGGTTCGGGTCAGCCCCAGCATTTT. Its protein is CTSSWTGGSGQPQHF.

The chain uses TRBV28 and TRBJ1-2; D perhaps matches TRBD1 (6 bases). The CDR3 covers 12 residues. The V gene's germline CDR1 is MDHEN and CDR2 SYDVKM. V was trimmed by 5 bases and J by 7 bases, leaving 11 bases between them. The CDR3 protein is CASSAAGAGYTF. The CDR3 DNA sequence: TGTGCCAGCAGTGCCGCGGGGGCTGGCTACACCTTC.

The rearrangement joins TRBV24-1 to TRBJ1-2, with unresolved D. Germline lookup yields CDR1 KGHDR and CDR2 SFDVKD. The CDR3 covers 13 residues. With 3 bases removed from V and 8 bases from J, the gap between germline ends came to 12 bases. Here the CDR3 DNA reads TGTGCCACCAGTGATAACCAGAAGCGGGGCTACACCTTC. Protein: CATSDNQKRGYTF.

CDR3 loop: CASSEFQGAGVETQYF. The CDR3 region has the DNA TGTGCCAGCAGCGAGTTCCAAGGAGCGGGGGTAGAGACCCAGTACTTC. This rearrangement joins TRBV14 to TRBJ2-5; 8 bases are a match to TRBD2. There are 16 residues in the CDR3. The germline V gene has CDR1 SGHDN and CDR2 FVKESK. V was clipped by 5 bases and J by 4 bases; unmatched bases: 12.

The gene calls are TRBV14 and TRBJ1-2, with D hard to call. The germline V gene has CDR1 SGHDN and CDR2 FVKESK. Trimming pared 0 bases from V and 4 bases from J, leaving 9 bases between. The CDR3 runs to 14 residues. Here the CDR3 DNA reads TGTGCCAGCAGCCAAGACAAGAGAAGCTATGGCTACACCTTC. It is translated as CASSQDKRSYGYTF.

Regarding this clonotype: One junction end disagrees with the germline gene, perhaps due to a read error. The V and J genes are TRBV10-3 and TRBJ2-3; D uncertain. The CDR3 contains 13 residues. Per germline, CDR1 ENHRY and CDR2 SYGVKD. In nucleotides, the CDR3 is TGTGCCATCAGTGCAGTCGCGGTGGATACGCGGTATTTT. Protein: CAISAVAVDTRYF.

This clonotype was picked up a small number of times. The chain couples TRBV6-1 to TRBJ2-1, with D possibly being TRBD1 or TRBD2 (5 bases each). The CDR3 consists of 14 residues. Germline CDR1 MNHNS, CDR2 SASEGT. V dropped 6 bases and J dropped 9 bases, with 18 bases sitting between them. CDR3 loop: CASSAGTVPGEQFF. For the CDR3, the DNA is TGTGCCAGCAGCGCAGGGACGGTCCCAGGTGAGCAGTTCTTC.

This clonotype was observed a handful of times. This chain uses TRBV2 with TRBJ2-4; TRBD2 aligns across 7 bases. The trim removed 4 bases at V and 6 bases at J, leaving 12 bases unmatched. The CDR3 contains 16 residues. CDR1 and CDR2 (germline): SNHLY, FYNNEI. Written as DNA, the CDR3 is TGTGCCAGCAGTGGGCCCCTTGGCGGGGGAGGAAACATTCAGTACTTC. Amino acid sequence: CASSGPLGGGGNIQYF.